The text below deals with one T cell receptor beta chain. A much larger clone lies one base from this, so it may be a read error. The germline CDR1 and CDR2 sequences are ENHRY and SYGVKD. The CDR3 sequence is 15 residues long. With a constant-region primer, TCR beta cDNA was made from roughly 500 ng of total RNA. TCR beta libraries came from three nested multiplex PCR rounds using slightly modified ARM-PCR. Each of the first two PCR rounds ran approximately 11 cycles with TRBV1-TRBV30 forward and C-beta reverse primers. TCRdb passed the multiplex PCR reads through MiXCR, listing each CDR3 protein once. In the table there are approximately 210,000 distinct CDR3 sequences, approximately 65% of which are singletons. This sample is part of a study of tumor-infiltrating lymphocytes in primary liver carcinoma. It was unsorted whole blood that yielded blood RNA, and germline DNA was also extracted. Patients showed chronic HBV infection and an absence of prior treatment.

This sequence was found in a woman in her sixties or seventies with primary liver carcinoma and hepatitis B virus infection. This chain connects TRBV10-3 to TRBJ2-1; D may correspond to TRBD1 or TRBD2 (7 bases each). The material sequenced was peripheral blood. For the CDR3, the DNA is TGTACCGTCCAGGGGGGGCGGGAATCCTACAATGAGCAGTTCTTC. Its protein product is CTVQGGRESYNEQFF.